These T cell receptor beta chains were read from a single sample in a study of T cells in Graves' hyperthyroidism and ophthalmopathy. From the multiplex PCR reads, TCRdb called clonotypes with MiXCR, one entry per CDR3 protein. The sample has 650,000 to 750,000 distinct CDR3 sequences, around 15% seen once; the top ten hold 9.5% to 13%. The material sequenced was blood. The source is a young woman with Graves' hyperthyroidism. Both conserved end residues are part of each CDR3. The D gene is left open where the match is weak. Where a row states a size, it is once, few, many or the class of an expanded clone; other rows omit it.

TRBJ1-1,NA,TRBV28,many,TGTGCCAGCACCCCCCGCGGGAACACTGAAGCTTTCTTT,CASTPRGNTEAFF
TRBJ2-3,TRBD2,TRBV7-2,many,TGTGCCAGCAGCCCCCCGATAGCGGGAGGCTACCGCACAGATACGCAGTATTTT,CASSPPIAGGYRTDTQYF
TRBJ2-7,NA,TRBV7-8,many,TGTGCCAGCAGCTTTAGACCCGGACGACGGAGGTCCTACGAGCAGTACTTC,CASSFRPGRRRSYEQYF
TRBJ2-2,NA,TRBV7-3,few,TGTGCCAGCAGCCCCGAAGGCGGCCAGTGGAACACCGGGGAGCTGTTTTTT,CASSPEGGQWNTGELFF
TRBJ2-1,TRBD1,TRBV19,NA,TGTGCCAGTAAGTTGGGACAGGGGATTGGAGAGCAGTTCTTC,CASKLGQGIGEQFF
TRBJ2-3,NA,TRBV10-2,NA,TGCGCCAGCAGCTCCGTTGATACGGGCCGGGATACGCAGTATTTT,CASSSVDTGRDTQYF
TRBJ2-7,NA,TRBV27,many,TGTGCCAGCACGCAGACCTACGAGCAGTACTTC,CASTQTYEQYF
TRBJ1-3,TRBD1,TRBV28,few,TGTGCCAGCAGTTTGAGAAGGGGGCCTGGAAACACCATATATTTT,CASSLRRGPGNTIYF
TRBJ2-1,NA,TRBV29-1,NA,TGCAGCGTCCTGACAGCGAGCTCCTACAATGAGCAGTTCTTC,CSVLTASSYNEQFF
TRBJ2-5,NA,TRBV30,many,TGTGCCTGGAGTATAGAGACCCAGTACTTC,CAWSIETQYF
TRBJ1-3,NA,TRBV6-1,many,TGTGCCAGCACAATCGACGGCAGCTCTGGAAACACCATATATTTT,CASTIDGSSGNTIYF
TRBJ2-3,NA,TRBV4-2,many,TGTGCCAGCAGCCAAGGCGGCGGTAGCGGCACAGATACGCAGTATTTT,CASSQGGGSGTDTQYF
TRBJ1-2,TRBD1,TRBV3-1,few,TGTGCCAGCAGCCAATCGGTGGAGGGGGCCTATGGCTACACCTTC,CASSQSVEGAYGYTF
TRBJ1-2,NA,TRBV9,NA,TGTGCCAGCAGCGTAGGGGGGTTCTATGGCTACACCTTC,CASSVGGFYGYTF
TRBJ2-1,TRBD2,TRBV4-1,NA,TGCGCCAGCAGCCAAATTAGCGGGAGGGCGGTCAATGAGCAGTTCTTC,CASSQISGRAVNEQFF
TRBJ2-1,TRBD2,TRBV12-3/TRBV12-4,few,TGTGCCAGCAGTGCCCCCCTGGGCCTCCTAGCGGGAGGGCCAGGTAACAATGAGCAGTTCTTC,CASSAPLGLLAGGPGNNEQFF
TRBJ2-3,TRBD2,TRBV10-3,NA,TGTGCCATCAGTGGGAACGTGGCGGGAGCTTTGGATACGCAGTATTTT,CAISGNVAGALDTQYF
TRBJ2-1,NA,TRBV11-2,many,TGTGCCAGCAGTCCCCTCCAAGAGCAGTTCTTC,CASSPLQEQFF
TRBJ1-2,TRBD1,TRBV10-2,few,TGCGCCAGCAGTGGGACAGGCAGTCATAACTATGGCTACACCTTC,CASSGTGSHNYGYTF
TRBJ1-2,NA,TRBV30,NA,TGTGCCTGGAGTGGACAGGATAACTATGGCTACACCTTC,CAWSGQDNYGYTF
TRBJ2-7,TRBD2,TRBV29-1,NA,TGCAGCGTTGAAGTGGGACTAGCGCCCGGCGAGCAGTACTTC,CSVEVGLAPGEQYF
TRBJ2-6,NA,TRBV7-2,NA,TGTGCCAGCAGCTCATGGAATCCCACTGGGGCCAACGTCCTGACTTTC,CASSSWNPTGANVLTF
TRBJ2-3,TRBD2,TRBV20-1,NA,TGCAGTGCTCCGCGGGGACTAAGCACAGATACGCAGTATTTT,CSAPRGLSTDTQYF
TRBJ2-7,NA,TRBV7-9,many,TGTGCCAGCAGCGTTCCCGGGACGCGCTCCTACGAGCAGTACTTC,CASSVPGTRSYEQYF
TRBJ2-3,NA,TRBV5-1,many,TGCGCCAGCAGCTTGGGCGTCCAGGTCAGCACAGATACGCAGTATTTT,CASSLGVQVSTDTQYF
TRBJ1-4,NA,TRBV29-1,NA,TGCAGCGCCGATTCCCGGGACGATGAAAAACTGTTTTTT,CSADSRDDEKLFF
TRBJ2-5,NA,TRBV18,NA,TGTGCCAGCTCACCCCCCCCGGGACACGGAGAGACCCAGTACTTC,CASSPPPGHGETQYF
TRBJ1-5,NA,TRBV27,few,TGTGCCAGCAGTTTATACGGGGGGCCCGGAGCGCCCCAGCATTTT,CASSLYGGPGAPQHF
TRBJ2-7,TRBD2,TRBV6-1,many,TGTGCCAGCAGTACCCCGGGACTAGCGGCCTACGAGCAGTACTTC,CASSTPGLAAYEQYF
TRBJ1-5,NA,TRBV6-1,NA,TGTGCCATCCGACAGGAGAATCAGCCCCAGCATTTT,CAIRQENQPQHF
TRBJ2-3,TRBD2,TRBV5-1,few,TGCGCCAGCCGTAGCGGGAGTACCACAGATACGCAGTATTTT,CASRSGSTTDTQYF
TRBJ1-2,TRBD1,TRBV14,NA,TGTGCCAGCAGCCAAGAGGCTCAGGGGGCCTATGGCTACACCTTC,CASSQEAQGAYGYTF
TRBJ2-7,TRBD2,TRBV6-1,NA,TGTGCCAGCAGTAAGGGACTAGCGGTGGACTACGAGCAGTACTTC,CASSKGLAVDYEQYF